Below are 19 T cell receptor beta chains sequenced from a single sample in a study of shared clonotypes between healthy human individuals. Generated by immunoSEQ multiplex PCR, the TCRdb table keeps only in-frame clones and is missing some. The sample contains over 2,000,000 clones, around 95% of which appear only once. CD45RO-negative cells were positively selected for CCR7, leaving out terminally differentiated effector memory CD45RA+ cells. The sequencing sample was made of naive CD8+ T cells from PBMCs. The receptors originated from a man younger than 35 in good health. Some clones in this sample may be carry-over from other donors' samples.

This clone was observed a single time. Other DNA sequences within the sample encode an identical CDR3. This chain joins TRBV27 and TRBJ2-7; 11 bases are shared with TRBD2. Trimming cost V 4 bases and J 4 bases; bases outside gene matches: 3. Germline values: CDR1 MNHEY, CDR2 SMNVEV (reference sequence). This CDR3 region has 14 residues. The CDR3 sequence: CASSSTSGTYEQYF. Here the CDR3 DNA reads TGTGCCAGCAGTTCGACTAGCGGGACGTACGAGCAGTACTTC.

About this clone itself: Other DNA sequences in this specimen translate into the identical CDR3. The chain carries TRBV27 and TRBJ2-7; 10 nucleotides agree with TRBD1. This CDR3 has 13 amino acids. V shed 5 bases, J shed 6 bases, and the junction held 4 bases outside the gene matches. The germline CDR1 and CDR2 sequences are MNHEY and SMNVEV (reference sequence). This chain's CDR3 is CASSPGTGVEQYF. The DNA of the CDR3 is TGTGCCAGCAGTCCCGGGACAGGGGTCGAGCAGTACTTC.

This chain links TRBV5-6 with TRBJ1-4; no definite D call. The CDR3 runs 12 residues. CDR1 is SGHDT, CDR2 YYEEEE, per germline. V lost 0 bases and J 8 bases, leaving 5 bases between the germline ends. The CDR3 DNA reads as TGTGCCAGCAGCTTGGGACGGGAAAAACTGTTTTTT. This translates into CASSLGREKLFF.

CDR3 in amino acids: CASSLVRGRALTDTQYF. The CDR3 nucleotides read TGTGCCAGCAGCTTAGTTCGCGGGAGGGCCCTAACAGATACGCAGTATTTT. This chain connects TRBV11-2 to TRBJ2-3, with 9 bases lining up with TRBD2. CDR1 and CDR2 from the germline V gene are SGHAT and FQNNGV. The ends lost 1 base at V and 3 bases at J; junction bases unmatched: 8. CDR3 size: 17 residues. Full variable domain (outside the CDR3, taken from reference TRBV11-2 and TRBJ2-3): EAGVAQSPRYKIIEKRQSVAFWCNPISGHATLYWYQQILGQGPKLLIQFQNNGVVDDSQLPKDRFSAERLKGVDSTLKIQPAKLEDSAVYLCASSLVRGRALTDTQYFGPGTRLTVL.

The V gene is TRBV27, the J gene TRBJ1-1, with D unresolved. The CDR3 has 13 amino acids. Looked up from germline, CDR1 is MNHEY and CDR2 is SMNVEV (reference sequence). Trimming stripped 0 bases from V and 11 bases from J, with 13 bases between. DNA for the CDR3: TGTGCCAGCAGTTTATCGATTATGGGGTTGGCTTTCTTT. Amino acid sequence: CASSLSIMGLAFF.

CDR3 loop: CASRSMGPEAFF. CDR3 nucleotides: TGTGCCAGCAGGTCCATGGGACCTGAAGCTTTCTTT. The chain is built from TRBV6-1 and TRBJ1-1; D possibly corresponds to TRBD1 (5 bases). This CDR3 spans 12 amino acids. Trimming took 6 bases from V and 6 from J, leaving 11 bases between them. Germline lookup yields CDR1 MNHNS and CDR2 SASEGT.

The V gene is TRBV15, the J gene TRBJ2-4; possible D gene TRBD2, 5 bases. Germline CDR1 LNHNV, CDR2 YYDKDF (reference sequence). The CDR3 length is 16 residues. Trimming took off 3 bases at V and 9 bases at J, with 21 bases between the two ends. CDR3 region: CATSRTGIRLDSIQYF. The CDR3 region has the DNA TGTGCCACCAGCAGGACGGGGATTAGATTGGATAGCATTCAGTACTTC. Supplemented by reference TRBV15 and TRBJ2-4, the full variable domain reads DAMVIQNPRYQVTQFGKPVTLSCSQTLNHNVMYWYQQKSSQAPKLLFHYYDKDFNNEADTPDNFQSRRPNTSFCFLDIRSPGLGDTAMYLCATSRTGIRLDSIQYFGAGTRLSVL.

Here the CDR3 reads CASSLLWGKGEQYF. CDR3 coding DNA: TGTGCCAGCAGCCTACTTTGGGGGAAGGGCGAGCAGTACTTC. The V gene is TRBV28, the J gene TRBJ2-7; D may match TRBD1 or TRBD2 (5 bases each). CDR3 length: 14 amino acids. CDR1 is MDHEN, CDR2 SYDVKM, per germline. V was trimmed by 6 bases and J by 6 bases, leaving 18 bases between them.

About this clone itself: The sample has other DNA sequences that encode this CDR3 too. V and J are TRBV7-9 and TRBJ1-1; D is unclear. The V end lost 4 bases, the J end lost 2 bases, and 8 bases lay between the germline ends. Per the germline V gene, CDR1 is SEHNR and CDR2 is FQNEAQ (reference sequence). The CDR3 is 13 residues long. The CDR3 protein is CASSSTSNTEAFF. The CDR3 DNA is TGTGCCAGCAGCTCGACATCTAACACTGAAGCTTTCTTT.

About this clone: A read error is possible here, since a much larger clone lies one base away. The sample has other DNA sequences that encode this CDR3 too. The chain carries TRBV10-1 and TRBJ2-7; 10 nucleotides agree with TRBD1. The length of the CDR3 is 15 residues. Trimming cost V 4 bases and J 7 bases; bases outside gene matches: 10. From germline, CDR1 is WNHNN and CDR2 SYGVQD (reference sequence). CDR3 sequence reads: CASSATGTGVHEQYF. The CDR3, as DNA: TGCGCCAGCAGTGCGACCGGGACAGGGGTCCATGAGCAGTACTTC.

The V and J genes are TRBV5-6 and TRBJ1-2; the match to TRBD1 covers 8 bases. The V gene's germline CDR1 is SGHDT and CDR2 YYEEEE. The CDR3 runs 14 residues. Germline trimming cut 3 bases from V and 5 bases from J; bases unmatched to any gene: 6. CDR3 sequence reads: CASSSGQGHYGYTF. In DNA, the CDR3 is TGTGCCAGCAGCTCTGGACAGGGTCATTATGGCTACACCTTC.

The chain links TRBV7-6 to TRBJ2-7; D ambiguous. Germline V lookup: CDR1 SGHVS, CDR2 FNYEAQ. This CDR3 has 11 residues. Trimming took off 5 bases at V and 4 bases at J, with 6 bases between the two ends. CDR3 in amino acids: CASSALYEQYF. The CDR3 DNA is TGTGCCAGCAGCGCGCTGTACGAGCAGTACTTC. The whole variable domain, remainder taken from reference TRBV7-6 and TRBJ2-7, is GAGVSQSPRYKVTKRGQDVALRCDPISGHVSLYWYRQALGQGPEFLTYFNYEAQQDKSGLPNDRFSAERPEGSISTLTIQRTEQRDSAMYRCASSALYEQYFGPGTRLTVT.

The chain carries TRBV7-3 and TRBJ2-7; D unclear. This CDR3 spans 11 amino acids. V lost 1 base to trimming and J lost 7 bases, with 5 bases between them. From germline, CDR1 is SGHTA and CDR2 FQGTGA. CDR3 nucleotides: TGTGCCAGCAGCTTAATGGGGGAGCAGTACTTC. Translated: CASSLMGEQYF.

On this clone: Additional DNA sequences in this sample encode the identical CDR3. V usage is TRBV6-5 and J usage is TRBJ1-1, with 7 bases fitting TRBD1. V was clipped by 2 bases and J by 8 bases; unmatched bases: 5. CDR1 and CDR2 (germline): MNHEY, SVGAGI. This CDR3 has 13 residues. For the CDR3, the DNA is TGTGCCAGCAGTTACAGTACAGGGGCGGAAGCTTTCTTT. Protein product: CASSYSTGAEAFF.

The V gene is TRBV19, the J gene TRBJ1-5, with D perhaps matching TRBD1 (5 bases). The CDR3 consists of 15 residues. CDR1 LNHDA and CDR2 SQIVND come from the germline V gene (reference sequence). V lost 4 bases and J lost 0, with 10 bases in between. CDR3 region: CASSTGQYSNQPQHF. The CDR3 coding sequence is TGTGCCAGTAGTACTGGACAATATAGCAATCAGCCCCAGCATTTT.

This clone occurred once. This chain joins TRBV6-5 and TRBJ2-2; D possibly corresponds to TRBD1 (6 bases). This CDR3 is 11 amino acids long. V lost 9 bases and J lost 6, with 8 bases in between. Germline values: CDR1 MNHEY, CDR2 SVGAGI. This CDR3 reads CASTGPGELFF. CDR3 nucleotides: TGTGCCAGTACAGGGCCCGGGGAGCTGTTTTTT.

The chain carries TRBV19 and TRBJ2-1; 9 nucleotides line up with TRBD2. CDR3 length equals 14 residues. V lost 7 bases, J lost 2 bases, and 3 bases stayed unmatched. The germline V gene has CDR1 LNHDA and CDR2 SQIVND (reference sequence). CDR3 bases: TGTGCCAGTACCGTAGCGGGAGCCTACAATGAGCAGTTCTTC. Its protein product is CASTVAGAYNEQFF.

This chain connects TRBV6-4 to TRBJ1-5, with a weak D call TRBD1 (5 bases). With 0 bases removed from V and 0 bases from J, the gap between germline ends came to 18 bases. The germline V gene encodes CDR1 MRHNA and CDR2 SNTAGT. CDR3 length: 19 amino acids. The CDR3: CASSDSSDRQPHSNQPQHF. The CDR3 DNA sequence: TGTGCCAGCAGTGACTCGAGCGACAGACAGCCGCATAGCAATCAGCCCCAGCATTTT.

The CDR3 loop is CASSVDRVGRAYNEQFF. DNA of the CDR3: TGTGCCAGCAGCGTAGATAGGGTCGGGAGGGCCTACAATGAGCAGTTCTTC. This chain joins TRBV9 and TRBJ2-1; 8 bases align to TRBD2. CDR1 is SGDLS, CDR2 YYNGEE, per germline. After removal of 0 bases from V and 2 bases from J, the junction contained 7 bases not matched to a gene. The CDR3 spans 17 residues.